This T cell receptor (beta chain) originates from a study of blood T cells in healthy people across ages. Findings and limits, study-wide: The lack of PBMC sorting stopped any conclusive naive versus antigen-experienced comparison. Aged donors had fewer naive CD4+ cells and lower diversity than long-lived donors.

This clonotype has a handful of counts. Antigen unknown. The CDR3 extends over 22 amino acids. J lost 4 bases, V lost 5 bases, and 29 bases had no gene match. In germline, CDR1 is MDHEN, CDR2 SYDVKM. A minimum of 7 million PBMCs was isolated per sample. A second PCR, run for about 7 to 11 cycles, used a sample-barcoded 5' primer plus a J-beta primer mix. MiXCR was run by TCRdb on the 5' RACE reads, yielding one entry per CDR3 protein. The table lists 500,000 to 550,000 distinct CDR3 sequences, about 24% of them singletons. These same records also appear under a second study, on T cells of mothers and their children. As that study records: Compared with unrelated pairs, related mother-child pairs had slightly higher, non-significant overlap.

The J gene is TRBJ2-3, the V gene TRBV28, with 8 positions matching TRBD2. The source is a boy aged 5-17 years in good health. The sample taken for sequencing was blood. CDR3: CASSRLLGGLGWERERADTQYF. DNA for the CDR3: TGTGCCAGCAGTCGCCTCTTAGGAGGGCTAGGCTGGGAGCGGGAGAGGGCAGATACGCAGTATTTT.